This TCR beta chain was obtained from a study of T cell clones after liver transplantation. Study-wide background: Samples came from ITN030ST, which attempted immunosuppression withdrawal within 2 years of liver transplantation. TCRbeta sequencing after a pre-transplant mixed lymphocyte reaction identified graft-donor-reactive clones, later tracked in post-transplant blood. General observations from the study: Post-transplant, graft-donor-reactive CD4 TCRbeta sequences in blood dropped significantly in 5 of 8 subjects.

Repertoires were generated with immunoSEQ multiplex PCR, while TCRdb's copy carries only in-frame clones and drops some. The table has roughly 20,000 clones, under 95% seen once; the top ten hold around a quarter. Unstimulated PBMCs were sorted into CD3+CD4+ and CD3+CD8+ populations. CDR3 length equals 16 residues. Trimming took 3 bases from V and 0 from J, leaving 9 bases between them. CDR1 is MNHEY, CDR2 SMNVEV, per germline (reference sequence). Comments on this clone: The antigen is undetermined.

The clonotype originates from a human patient who received a liver transplant. These T cells may partly come from the graft donor. This material consisted of CD8+ T cells from blood, taken approximately 25 months after liver transplant. The chain carries TRBV27 and TRBJ2-6; D might be TRBD2 (6 bases). The DNA of the CDR3 is TGTGCCAGCAGTTTGGGGACTCACTCTGGGGCCAACGTCCTGACTTTC. It yields the protein CASSLGTHSGANVLTF.